This entry describes one TCR beta chain. Its antigen is not identified. This sample stems from a study of monozygotic twins with inflammatory bowel disease. Whole-study results and caveats: Support for any single strong IBD-associated signal or clonotype was not found.

UMIs with a 6-nucleotide sample barcode were added by template switching. TCRdb re-called the 5' RACE reads; one entry per CDR3 protein, DNA not given. The clone table shows 150,000 to 200,000 distinct CDR3 sequences, with the ten largest holding over 2.5%. This CDR3 is built from 13 residues. The germline gives CDR1 SNHLY, CDR2 FYNNEI. Sequenced: blood. The source of this sequence is a human donor with ulcerative colitis or Crohn's disease, or a healthy co-twin of an affected twin (not recorded which). The chain recombines TRBV2 with TRBJ2-1; TCRdb's D gene call, TRBD2, goes unchecked for lack of DNA. This chain's CDR3 is CASKRESVNEQFF.